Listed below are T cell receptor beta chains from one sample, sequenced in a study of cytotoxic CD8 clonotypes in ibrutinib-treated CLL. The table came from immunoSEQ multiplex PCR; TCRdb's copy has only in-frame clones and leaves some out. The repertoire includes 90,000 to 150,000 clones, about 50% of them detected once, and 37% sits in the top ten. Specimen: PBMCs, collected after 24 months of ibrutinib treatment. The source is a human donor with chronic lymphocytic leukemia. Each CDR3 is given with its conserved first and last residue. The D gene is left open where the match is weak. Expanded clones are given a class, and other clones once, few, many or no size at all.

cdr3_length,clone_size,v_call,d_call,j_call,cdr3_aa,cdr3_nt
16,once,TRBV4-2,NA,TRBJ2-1,CASSGQTAGTHNEQFF,TGTGCCAGCAGCGGACAGACAGCGGGGACCCACAATGAGCAGTTCTTC
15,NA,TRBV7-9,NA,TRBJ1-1,CASSSSWGTHTEAFF,TGTGCCAGCAGCTCCTCGTGGGGGACTCACACTGAAGCTTTCTTT
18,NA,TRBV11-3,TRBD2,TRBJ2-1,CASSLGLGLAGGYNEQFF,TGTGCCAGCAGCTTAGGCTTGGGACTAGCGGGGGGCTACAATGAGCAGTTCTTC
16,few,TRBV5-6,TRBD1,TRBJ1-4,CASSLRTGGGGEKLFF,TGTGCCAGCAGCTTAAGGACAGGGGGCGGTGGTGAAAAACTGTTTTTT
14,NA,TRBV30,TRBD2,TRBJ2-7,CAWSSSGGAGEQYF,TGTGCCTGGAGTTCTAGCGGGGGGGCCGGTGAGCAGTACTTC
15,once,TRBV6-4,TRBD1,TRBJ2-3,CASSANRGRGDTQYF,TGTGCCAGCAGTGCGAACAGGGGGCGGGGAGATACGCAGTATTTT
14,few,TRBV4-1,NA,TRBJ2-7,CASSQADTLYEQYF,TGCGCCAGCAGCCAAGCAGACACCCTCTACGAGCAGTACTTC
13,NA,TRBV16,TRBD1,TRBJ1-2,CASSLQGISGYTF,TGTGCCAGCAGCCTACAGGGGATCAGTGGCTACACCTTC
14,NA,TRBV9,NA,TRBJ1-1,CASSVAGVNTEAFF,TGTGCCAGCAGCGTAGCGGGTGTGAACACTGAAGCTTTCTTT
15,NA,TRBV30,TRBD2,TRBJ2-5,CAWSAPRRGGETQYF,TGTGCCTGGAGCGCACCAAGGCGCGGGGGAGAGACCCAGTACTTC
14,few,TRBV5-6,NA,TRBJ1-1,CASSSTVPNTEAFF,TGTGCCAGCAGCTCGACAGTGCCGAACACTGAAGCTTTCTTT
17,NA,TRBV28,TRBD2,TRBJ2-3,CASTPSGRRARGDTQYF,TGTGCCAGCACCCCTTCAGGGAGAAGGGCGCGGGGGGATACGCAGTATTTT
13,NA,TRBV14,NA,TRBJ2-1,CASSQDAGLEQFF,TGTGCCAGCAGCCAAGATGCAGGGCTTGAGCAGTTCTTC
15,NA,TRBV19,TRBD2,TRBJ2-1,CASSISSGEYNEQFF,TGTGCCAGTAGTATTTCTAGCGGGGAGTACAATGAGCAGTTCTTC
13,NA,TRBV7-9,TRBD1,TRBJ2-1,CASITDRGNEQFF,TGTGCCAGCATAACTGACAGGGGGAATGAGCAGTTCTTC
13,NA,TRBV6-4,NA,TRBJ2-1,CASSVSGHNEQFF,TGTGCCAGCAGTGTCTCAGGGCACAATGAGCAGTTCTTC
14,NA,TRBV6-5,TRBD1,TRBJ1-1,CASSRDREIGEAFF,TGTGCCAGCAGCCGGGACAGGGAAATAGGTGAAGCTTTCTTT
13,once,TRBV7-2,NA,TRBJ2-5,CASSFGMGETQYF,TGTGCCAGCAGCTTCGGGATGGGGGAGACCCAGTACTTC
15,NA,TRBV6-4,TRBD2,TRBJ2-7,CASSVMAGGSYEQYF,TGTGCCAGCAGTGTTATGGCGGGGGGCTCCTACGAGCAGTACTTC
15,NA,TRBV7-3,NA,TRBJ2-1,CASSPRGGSYNEQFF,TGTGCCAGCAGCCCCCGGGGCGGCTCCTACAATGAGCAGTTCTTC
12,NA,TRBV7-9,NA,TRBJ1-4,CASSFKNEKLFF,TGTGCCAGCAGCTTTAAGAATGAAAAACTGTTTTTT
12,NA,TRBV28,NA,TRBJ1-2,CASSPDNYGYTF,TGTGCCAGCAGCCCTGACAACTATGGCTACACCTTC
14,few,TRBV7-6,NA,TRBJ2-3,CASSRGTLTDTQYF,TGTGCCAGCAGCCGCGGGACGCTCACAGATACGCAGTATTTT
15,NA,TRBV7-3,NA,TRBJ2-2,CASSLGRLGTGELFF,TGTGCCAGCAGCTTAGGAAGGTTGGGCACCGGGGAGCTGTTTTTT
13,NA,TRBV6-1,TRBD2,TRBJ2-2,CASRTTSVGELFF,TGTGCCAGCAGAACCACTAGCGTGGGGGAGCTGTTTTTT
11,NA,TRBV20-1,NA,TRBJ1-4,CSVDYNEKLFF,TGCAGTGTGGATTATAATGAAAAACTGTTTTTT
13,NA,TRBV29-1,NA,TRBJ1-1,CSVVRGLNTEAFF,TGCAGCGTTGTTCGGGGCCTGAACACTGAAGCTTTCTTT
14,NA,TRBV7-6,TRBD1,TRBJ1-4,CASSYLLGQGKLFF,TGTGCCAGCAGCTATCTGTTGGGACAGGGAAAACTGTTTTTT
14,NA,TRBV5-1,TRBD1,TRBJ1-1,CASSLADRLPEAFF,TGCGCCAGCAGCTTGGCGGACAGGCTTCCTGAAGCTTTCTTT
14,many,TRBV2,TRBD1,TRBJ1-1,CASSGQGFHTEAFF,TGTGCCAGCAGCGGACAGGGGTTCCACACTGAAGCTTTCTTT
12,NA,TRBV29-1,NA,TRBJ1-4,CSVEGGTEKLFF,TGCAGCGTCGAGGGGGGGACCGAAAAACTGTTTTTT
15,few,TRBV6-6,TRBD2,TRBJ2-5,CASSKNSGGGETQYF,TGTGCCAGCTCAAAAAATAGCGGGGGCGGGGAGACCCAGTACTTC
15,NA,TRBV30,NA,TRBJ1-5,CAWSVQGNSNQPQHF,TGTGCCTGGAGTGTACAAGGGAATAGCAATCAGCCCCAGCATTTT
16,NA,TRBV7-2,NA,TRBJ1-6,CASSLVRSSYNSPLHF,TGTGCCAGCAGCTTAGTCCGGAGCTCCTATAATTCACCCCTCCACTTT
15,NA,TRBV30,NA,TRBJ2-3,CAWSVRAGRRDTQYF,TGTGCCTGGAGTGTACGGGCGGGGCGACGGGATACGCAGTATTTT
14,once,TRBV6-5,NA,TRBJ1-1,CASSYAGAGTEAFF,TGTGCCAGCAGTTACGCAGGGGCCGGGACTGAAGCTTTCTTT
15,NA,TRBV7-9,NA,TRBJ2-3,CASSLEVIYSHTQYF,TGTGCCAGCAGCTTAGAAGTGATTTACTCCCATACGCAGTATTTT
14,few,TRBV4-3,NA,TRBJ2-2,CASSQGRGTGELFF,TGCGCCAGCAGCCAAGGACGGGGGACCGGGGAGCTGTTTTTT
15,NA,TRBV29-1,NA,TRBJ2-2,CSVVVWSANTGELFF,TGCAGCGTTGTTGTGTGGTCCGCGAACACCGGGGAGCTGTTTTTT
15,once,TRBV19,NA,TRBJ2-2,CASSSSPGYTGELFF,TGTGCCAGTAGTAGTTCCCCAGGTTACACCGGGGAGCTGTTTTTT
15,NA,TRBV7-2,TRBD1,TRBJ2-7,CASSLSGTGTYEQYF,TGTGCCAGCAGCTTATCCGGGACAGGTACATACGAGCAGTACTTC
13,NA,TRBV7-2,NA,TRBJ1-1,CASSLAPQGRAFF,TGTGCCAGCAGCTTAGCACCTCAGGGGCGGGCTTTCTTT
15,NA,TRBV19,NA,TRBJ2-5,CASSISPGTQETQYF,TGTGCCAGTAGTATTAGTCCAGGTACCCAAGAGACCCAGTACTTC
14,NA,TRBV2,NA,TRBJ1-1,CASYAEQGNTEAFF,TGTGCCAGCTACGCTGAGCAGGGGAACACTGAAGCTTTCTTT
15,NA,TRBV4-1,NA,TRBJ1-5,CASSQVYSANQPQHF,TGCGCCAGCAGCCAAGTCTACAGCGCGAATCAGCCCCAGCATTTT
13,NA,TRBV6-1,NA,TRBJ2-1,CASSEPGRNEQFF,TGTGCCAGCAGTGAACCAGGGAGAAATGAGCAGTTCTTC
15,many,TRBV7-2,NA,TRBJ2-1,CASSLASLAVNEQFF,TGTGCCAGCAGCTTAGCATCTCTGGCGGTAAATGAGCAGTTCTTC
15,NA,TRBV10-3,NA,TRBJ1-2,CAISEGSGVSYGYTF,TGTGCCATCAGTGAGGGTTCGGGGGTTAGCTATGGCTACACCTTC
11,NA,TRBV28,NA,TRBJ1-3,CASSSGNTIYF,TGTGCCAGCAGTTCAGGAAACACCATATATTTT
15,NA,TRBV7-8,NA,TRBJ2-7,CASSPSGVGSREQYF,TGTGCCAGCAGCCCCTCCGGGGTCGGGTCGCGGGAGCAGTACTTC
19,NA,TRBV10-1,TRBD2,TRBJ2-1,CASSLDGTSGPSSYNEQFF,TGCGCCAGCAGTCTCGATGGGACTAGCGGGCCTAGCTCCTACAATGAGCAGTTCTTC
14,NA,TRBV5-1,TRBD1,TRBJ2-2,CASSLETGAGELFF,TGCGCCAGCAGCTTGGAAACAGGGGCCGGGGAGCTGTTTTTT
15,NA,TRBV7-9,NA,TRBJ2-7,CASSPPGRISYEQYF,TGTGCCAGCAGTCCACCAGGGAGAATCTCCTACGAGCAGTACTTC
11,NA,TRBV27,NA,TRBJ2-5,CASSRGETQYF,TGTGCCAGCAGTCGTGGGGAGACCCAGTACTTC
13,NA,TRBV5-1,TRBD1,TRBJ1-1,CASRSQGAAEAFF,TGCGCCAGCAGGAGTCAGGGGGCGGCTGAAGCTTTCTTT